Each of the 24 T cell receptor beta chains below was sequenced from the same sample in a study of cytomegalovirus exposure and HLA in healthy donors. The PCR employed 60 Vbeta primers together with 13 Jbeta primers. Assay used: immunoSEQ multiplex PCR; TCRdb lists only in-frame clones, some missing. The repertoire table contains some 180,000 clones. What was sequenced was PBMCs. Receptors originate from a man younger than 40 in good health and CMV-seronegative.

This sequence joins TRBV7-2 and TRBJ2-3; TRBD2 aligns across 9 bases. V lost 3 bases to trimming and J lost 5 bases; unmatched junction nucleotides: 12. The CDR3 is 17 residues long. Germline values: CDR1 SGHTA, CDR2 FQGNSA. Here the CDR3 reads CASSLERGANLGDTQYF. Here the CDR3 DNA reads TGTGCCAGCAGCTTGGAGCGGGGGGCCAACCTTGGAGATACGCAGTATTTT.

The chain employs TRBV29-1 and TRBJ2-3, with a possible D match to TRBD1 (5 bases). Germline CDR1 and CDR2: SQVTM and ANQGSEA. The CDR3 runs 18 residues. Trimming removed 5 bases from V and 4 bases from J, with 28 bases in between. The CDR3 DNA reads TGCAGCGTTCGAAAACACCCGACAGACCCGATAAGGTCAGATACGCAGTATTTT. Its protein product is CSVRKHPTDPIRSDTQYF.

This chain links TRBV28 with TRBJ2-3, with D possibly being TRBD1 (6 bases). V dropped 5 bases and J dropped 0 bases, with 18 bases sitting between them. The CDR3 is 17 amino acids. The germline V gene has CDR1 MDHEN and CDR2 SYDVKM. For the CDR3, the DNA is TGTGCCAGCAGTATTCCACAGGGATTCGGTAGCACAGATACGCAGTATTTT. This translates into CASSIPQGFGSTDTQYF. Combining the CDR3 with reference TRBV28 and TRBJ2-3 gives the whole variable domain DVKVTQSSRYLVKRTGEKVFLECVQDMDHENMFWYRQDPGLGLRLIYFSYDVKMKEKGDIPEGYSVSREKKERFSLILESASTNQTSMYLCASSIPQGFGSTDTQYFGPGTRLTVL.

The V call is TRBV5-1, the J call TRBJ1-2; D ambiguous. With 2 bases removed from V and 6 bases from J, the gap between germline ends came to 17 bases. This CDR3 contains 15 residues. Germline assignment: CDR1 SGHRS and CDR2 YFSETQ. The CDR3 loop is CASSFGTAIQDGYTF. Written as DNA, the CDR3 is TGCGCCAGCAGCTTCGGCACGGCTATCCAGGATGGCTACACCTTC.

The chain joins TRBV6-1 to TRBJ1-1; no reliable D call. V was clipped by 6 bases and J by 3 bases, with 5 bases between them. The length of the CDR3 is 11 residues. The germline gives CDR1 MNHNS, CDR2 SASEGT. DNA for the CDR3: TGTGCCAGCAGGGAGGACACTGAAGCTTTCTTT. Its translation is CASREDTEAFF.

The J gene is TRBJ2-7, the V gene TRBV27; a possible D gene is TRBD1 (5 bases). Trimming shortened V by 5 bases and J by 0 bases, and 14 bases separated the two germline ends. Germline V gives CDR1 MNHEY, CDR2 SMNVEV (reference sequence). The CDR3 length is 15 residues. The CDR3 reads CASSPRGLSSYEQYF. CDR3 coding DNA: TGTGCCAGCAGTCCTAGGGGATTAAGCTCCTACGAGCAGTACTTC.

The chain has TRBV28 and TRBJ1-4; the D is unclear. The CDR3 runs to 16 residues. Germline CDR1 reads MDHEN; CDR2 reads SYDVKM. Trimming took 4 bases from V and 4 from J, leaving 16 bases between them. The CDR3 nucleotides read TGTGCCAGCAGTTCCCCCCGGGGATCCCTTAATGAAAAACTGTTTTTT. Its protein is CASSSPRGSLNEKLFF.

V gene TRBV18 combines with J gene TRBJ2-3; TRBD1 aligns across 7 bases. In germline, CDR1 is KGHSH, CDR2 LQKENI. The V and J ends lost 1 base and 0 bases, in that order; junction bases with no gene match: 7. This CDR3 has 17 residues. In DNA, the CDR3 is TGTGCCAGCTCACCACGGGACAGTTCCTCTAGCACAGATACGCAGTATTTT. Protein: CASSPRDSSSSTDTQYF.

V is TRBV29-1 and J is TRBJ2-3; 9 nucleotides line up with TRBD1. V gave up 8 bases and J gave up 1 base; unmatched junction bases: 4. This CDR3 spans 13 amino acids. Germline loops: CDR1 SQVTM, CDR2 ANQGSEA. This CDR3 is CSIGTGRTDTQYF. CDR3 DNA sequence: TGCAGCATTGGGACAGGGCGCACAGATACGCAGTATTTT.

The rearrangement joins TRBV6-5 to TRBJ2-3, with TRBD2 identical over 8 bases. The J segment lost 4 bases and the V segment lost 2 bases, leaving 2 bases of the junction unmatched. Germline lookup yields CDR1 MNHEY and CDR2 SVGAGI. The CDR3 contains 14 residues. CDR3 in DNA: TGTGCCAGCAGTTACGGGCGGGAGGCAGATACGCAGTATTTT. Translated, it gives CASSYGREADTQYF.

The chain employs TRBV4-3 and TRBJ2-7, with 7 bases identical to TRBD1. The germline V gene has CDR1 LGHNA and CDR2 YSLEER. The trim removed 5 bases at V and 3 bases at J, leaving 10 bases unmatched. CDR3 length: 15 amino acids. The CDR3 nucleotides read TGCGCCAGCAGCACGGGACAGCCTGGCCACTACGAGCAGTACTTC. Translating gives CASSTGQPGHYEQYF.

V is TRBV19 and J is TRBJ1-4, with D perhaps TRBD1 (6 bases). The CDR3 is 15 amino acids. Germline V gene lookup returns CDR1 LNHDA and CDR2 SQIVND (reference sequence). Trimming removed 0 bases at V and 3 bases at J, with 8 bases between. The CDR3 reads CASSIEGGANEKLFF. In DNA form, the CDR3 reads TGTGCCAGTAGTATAGAAGGGGGGGCTAATGAAAAACTGTTTTTT.

Details on this clone: The junction and the germline gene differ at one end; a read error may be behind it. This chain uses TRBV30 with TRBJ1-1, with 11 bases aligning to TRBD1. Germline V gene data show CDR1 as GTSNPN and CDR2 as SVGIG (reference sequence). The CDR3 spans 20 residues. CDR3 amino acids: CAWSVQAGLGTGGRDTEALF. For the CDR3, the DNA is TGTGCCTGGAGTGTACAAGCGGGGCTTGGGACAGGGGGAAGGGACACTGAAGCTCTCTTT.

The chain uses TRBV6-5 and TRBJ2-7; D possibly corresponds to TRBD1 (6 bases). Per germline, CDR1 MNHEY and CDR2 SVGAGI. The CDR3 contains 16 residues. V was clipped by 0 bases and J by 7 bases, with 19 bases between them. The CDR3 is CASSYSHQGTSWEQYF. Here the CDR3 DNA reads TGTGCCAGCAGTTACTCGCACCAGGGGACGTCCTGGGAGCAGTACTTC.

J is TRBJ1-5 and V is TRBV7-2; D remains unclear. Germline values: CDR1 SGHTA, CDR2 FQGNSA. The CDR3 covers 14 residues. The V end lost 2 bases, the J end lost 3 bases, and 8 bases lay between the germline ends. DNA of the CDR3: TGTGCCAGCAGCTTACGGGGTTCCAATCAGCCCCAGCATTTT. It is translated as CASSLRGSNQPQHF.

The chain joins TRBV9 to TRBJ1-3; D is possibly TRBD1 (5 bases). Trimming pared 4 bases from V and 4 bases from J, leaving 15 bases between. Germline CDR1 reads SGDLS; CDR2 reads YYNGEE. This CDR3 is 15 amino acids long. The CDR3 loop is CASSREQGSGNTIYF. The CDR3 DNA reads as TGTGCCAGCAGCCGCGAGCAGGGTTCAGGAAACACCATATATTTT.

V is TRBV11-2 and J is TRBJ2-1; D may be TRBD1 (8 bases). Germline V gives CDR1 SGHAT, CDR2 FQNNGV. This CDR3 has 13 residues. V was clipped by 4 bases and J by 9 bases, with 13 bases between them. As DNA, the CDR3 is TGTGCCAGCAGCTCGGACAGGGAGGGTGAGCAGTTCTTC. Amino acids: CASSSDREGEQFF.

J is TRBJ1-4 and V is TRBV7-9; D is undetermined. The CDR3 is 18 residues long. CDR1 and CDR2 from the germline V gene are SEHNR and FQNEAQ (reference sequence). The V end was cut by 5 bases, the J end by 7 bases, with 26 bases between. The CDR3 loop reads CASSLWEWRSGLSEKLFF. As DNA, the CDR3 is TGTGCCAGCAGCCTATGGGAGTGGAGAAGCGGGTTGTCTGAAAAACTGTTTTTT.

The V and J genes are TRBV11-3 and TRBJ2-3; D perhaps matches TRBD2 (6 bases). The V gene lost 1 base and the J gene lost 2 bases, with 16 bases spanning the gap. The CDR3 runs 17 residues. Germline V gene sequence: CDR1 SGHNT, CDR2 YENEEA. CDR3 protein: CASSLAVAGTITDTQYF. The CDR3 nucleotides are TGTGCCAGCAGCTTAGCAGTCGCGGGAACTATCACAGATACGCAGTATTTT.

The V call is TRBV5-1, the J call TRBJ2-3; D is perhaps TRBD2 (6 bases). This CDR3 comprises 14 residues. Trimming removed 5 bases at V and 0 bases at J, with 10 bases between. Looked up from germline, CDR1 is SGHRS and CDR2 is YFSETQ. In DNA form, the CDR3 reads TGCGCCAGCAGACGCGGGGAGAGCACAGATACGCAGTATTTT. Its protein product is CASRRGESTDTQYF. The full variable domain, with the rest looked up from reference TRBV5-1 and TRBJ2-3, is KAGVTQTPRYLIKTRGQQVTLSCSPISGHRSVSWYQQTPGQGLQFLFEYFSETQRNKGNFPGRFSGRQFSNSRSEMNVSTLELGDSALYLCASRRGESTDTQYFGPGTRLTVL.

The chain joins TRBV5-1 to TRBJ2-3, with TRBD2 matching 14 bases. V trimming: 3 bases; J trimming: 3 bases; junction bases outside the gene matches: 6. The CDR3 spans 17 residues. CDR1 SGHRS and CDR2 YFSETQ come from the germline V gene. The CDR3 spells CASSSGLAGGGTDTQYF. CDR3 nucleotides: TGCGCCAGCAGCTCTGGACTAGCGGGAGGAGGAACAGATACGCAGTATTTT. The variable domain in full, with the rest retrieved from reference TRBV5-1 and TRBJ2-3, is KAGVTQTPRYLIKTRGQQVTLSCSPISGHRSVSWYQQTPGQGLQFLFEYFSETQRNKGNFPGRFSGRQFSNSRSEMNVSTLELGDSALYLCASSSGLAGGGTDTQYFGPGTRLTVL.

J is TRBJ1-2 and V is TRBV5-1; D possibly corresponds to TRBD1 (6 bases). Germline V gene lookup returns CDR1 SGHRS and CDR2 YFSETQ. This CDR3 spans 15 amino acids. The V and J ends lost 1 base and 7 bases respectively, with 17 bases between them. The CDR3 nucleotides are TGCGCCAGCAGCTTGACGGGGGGGGCATTTCGTGGCTACACCTTC. Translation gives CASSLTGGAFRGYTF.

The chain employs TRBV7-7 and TRBJ2-2; TRBD1 matches at 7 bases. The junction had 5 bases not matched to a gene; V was cut back by 1 base and J by 3 bases. CDR1 and CDR2 (germline): SSHAT, FNYEAQ (reference sequence). This CDR3 spans 16 amino acids. CDR3 DNA sequence: TGTGCCAGCAGCTTAGGACAGGGTCCGGACACCGGGGAGCTGTTTTTT. Amino acid sequence: CASSLGQGPDTGELFF.

This chain links TRBV28 with TRBJ1-2; 8 bases are shared with TRBD1. Trimming at V came to 5 bases and at J to 2 bases, leaving 7 bases not matched to a gene. There are 15 residues in the CDR3. Germline V gene data show CDR1 as MDHEN and CDR2 as SYDVKM. DNA of the CDR3: TGTGCCAGCAGTCCGACAGGGGTCAGAAACTATGGCTACACCTTC. Translating it yields CASSPTGVRNYGYTF.